This T cell receptor beta chain was recorded in a study of blood T cell repertoires in COVID-19. Per the study methods: Estimation of nucleated cell counts relied on the amplification of reference gene primers. TCRdb's copy holds only in-frame clones and misses some; the assay was immunoSEQ multiplex PCR. For V, J and clone size, that table is used; D and trimming come from the DNA. In the table there are about 230,000 clones, 86% of which are singletons. This clone was seen a few times. Germline-derived CDR1 and CDR2 are MNHNS and SASEGT. The CDR3 is 15 amino acids. V lost 2 bases and J 7 bases, leaving 15 bases between the germline ends.

The sequence was collected from a man aged 45-65 years with COVID-19, enrolled during active disease. The source material was peripheral blood. The V gene is TRBV6-1, the J gene TRBJ1-5; D perhaps matches TRBD1 (5 bases). This chain's CDR3 is CASSEWGRVIQPQHF. Here the CDR3 DNA reads TGTGCCAGCAGTGAATGGGGCAGGGTAATACAGCCCCAGCATTTT.